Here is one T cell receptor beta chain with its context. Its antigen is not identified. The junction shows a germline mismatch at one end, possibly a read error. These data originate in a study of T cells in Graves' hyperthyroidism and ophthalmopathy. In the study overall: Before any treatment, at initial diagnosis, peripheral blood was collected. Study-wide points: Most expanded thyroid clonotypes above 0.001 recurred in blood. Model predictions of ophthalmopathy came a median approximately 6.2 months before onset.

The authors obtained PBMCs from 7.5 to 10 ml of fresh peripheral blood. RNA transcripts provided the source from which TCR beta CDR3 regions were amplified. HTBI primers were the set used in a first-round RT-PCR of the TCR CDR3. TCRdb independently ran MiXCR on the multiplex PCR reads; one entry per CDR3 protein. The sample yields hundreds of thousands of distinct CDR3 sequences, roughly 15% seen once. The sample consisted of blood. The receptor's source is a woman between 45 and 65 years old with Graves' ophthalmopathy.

Here the CDR3 DNA reads TGTGCCAGCAGTCCCGGTAGGGCAGCCTATAATGAGCAGTTCTTC. Translation: CASSPGRAAYNEQFF. The rearrangement uses TRBV7-9 and TRBJ2-1; no clear D gene. CDR3 length: 15 residues. Germline lookup yields CDR1 SEHNR and CDR2 FQNEAQ (reference sequence).